A single count supports the clone carrying this TCR beta chain. The data are from a study of blood T cell repertoires in COVID-19. Study background: Researchers got acute and convalescent COVID-19 samples from the United States, Italy and Spain.

Participants spanned ages about 18 to 89 years and resided in about two dozen US areas. Grouping used clinical history reported by participants in a survey and questionnaire. Source study methods: Reference gene primer amplification gave estimated nucleated cell counts. The repertoire was sequenced with immunoSEQ multiplex PCR; TCRdb's copy has only in-frame clones and lacks some. Clonal size and the V and J genes are those of that table, whereas D and trimming came from the DNA. The data show approximately 240,000 clones, around 89% seen once. Material for sequencing was PBMCs or T cells enriched from blood (not recorded which). The receptor's source is a woman between 18 and 29 years old in a cohort exposed to, infected with or recovered from COVID-19 (not recorded which).

CDR3 sequence (DNA): TGCGCCAGCAGCACCGGACAGGGGGCGAACACTGAAGCTTTCTTT. Translation: CASSTGQGANTEAFF. This chain connects TRBV5-1 to TRBJ1-1; 11 nucleotides agree with TRBD1. This CDR3 is built from 15 residues. Germline lookup yields CDR1 SGHRS and CDR2 YFSETQ. V shed 4 bases and J 1 base; nucleotides not matched to a gene: 3.